The 14 T cell receptor beta chains in this list originate from one sample, sequenced in a study of cytomegalovirus exposure and HLA in healthy donors. Both 60 Vbeta primers and 13 Jbeta primers went into the PCR. Repertoires were generated with immunoSEQ multiplex PCR, while TCRdb's copy carries only in-frame clones and drops some. The sample has approximately 180,000 clones. The sequenced material came from PBMCs. Every receptor here comes from a man aged 30-40 years in good health and CMV-seronegative.

The chain is built from TRBV5-1 and TRBJ2-7; D possibly corresponds to TRBD2 (5 bases). CDR3 length equals 14 residues. The germline V gene has CDR1 SGHRS and CDR2 YFSETQ. Trimming took off 2 bases at V and 0 bases at J, with 9 bases between the two ends. The CDR3 sequence: CASSLAASSYEQYF. CDR3 nucleotides: TGCGCCAGCAGCTTAGCGGCCAGCTCCTACGAGCAGTACTTC.

In DNA form, the CDR3 reads TGTGCCAGCTCACCACCACAAGGGAGGGCTGAAGCTTTCTTT. Protein product: CASSPPQGRAEAFF. The V call is TRBV18, the J call TRBJ1-1; D is uncertain. V shed 0 bases and J shed 6 bases, with 11 bases lying between them. Germline values: CDR1 KGHSH, CDR2 LQKENI. The CDR3 sequence is 14 residues long.

The genes are TRBV6-5 and TRBJ1-4, with D unclear. CDR3 length: 15 residues. Germline CDR1 MNHEY, CDR2 SVGAGI. Trimming cost V 8 bases and J 0 bases, with 13 bases left between them. CDR3: CASLPSGATNEKLFF. The DNA of the CDR3 is TGTGCCAGCCTACCATCGGGTGCAACTAATGAAAAACTGTTTTTT.

The CDR3 coding sequence is TGTGCCAGCAGCCGCGAGCCGTGGACTAGCGGGAGAGGCTATGAGCAGTTCTTC. Its translation is CASSREPWTSGRGYEQFF. The chain has TRBV27 and TRBJ2-1, with 13 nucleotides matching TRBD2. Germline CDR1 is MNHEY and CDR2 is SMNVEV (reference sequence). Trimming removed 6 bases from V and 8 bases from J; junction bases left unmatched: 16. The CDR3 sequence is 18 residues long.

V is TRBV6-4 and J is TRBJ2-2, with D possibly matching TRBD1 (6 bases). V lost 6 bases to trimming and J lost 3 bases, with 8 bases between them. Germline V gene lookup returns CDR1 MRHNA and CDR2 SNTAGT. The CDR3 is 13 residues long. The CDR3 reads CASRAGDTGELFF. In DNA form, the CDR3 reads TGTGCCAGCAGGGCAGGGGACACCGGGGAGCTGTTTTTT.

The V call is TRBV20-1, the J call TRBJ2-5; tentatively, D is TRBD2 (5 bases). The V and J ends lost 8 bases and 2 bases respectively, with 9 bases between them. Looked up from germline, CDR1 is DFQATT and CDR2 is SNEGSKA (reference sequence). CDR3 length equals 11 residues. The CDR3 region is CSLREQETQYF. CDR3 nucleotide sequence: TGCAGTCTCCGGGAACAAGAGACCCAGTACTTC.

V and J are TRBV9 and TRBJ1-6; 7 nucleotides align to TRBD1. Germline values: CDR1 SGDLS, CDR2 YYNGEE. J was trimmed by 5 bases and V by 3 bases; bases with no gene match: 5. This CDR3 is 15 amino acids long. DNA for the CDR3: TGTGCCAGCAGCGGAGCCGGGACAGATAATTCACCCCTCCACTTT. Residues: CASSGAGTDNSPLHF. Variable domain in full (rest from reference TRBV9 and TRBJ1-6): DSGVTQTPKHLITATGQRVTLRCSPRSGDLSVYWYQQSLDQGLQFLIQYYNGEERAKGNILERFSAQQFPDLHSELNLSSLELGDSALYFCASSGAGTDNSPLHFGNGTRLTVT.

The genes are TRBV6-5 and TRBJ2-7; TRBD1 might be the D (5 bases). The V end was cut by 6 bases, the J end by 4 bases, with 19 bases between. Germline CDR1 and CDR2: MNHEY and SVGAGI. The CDR3 contains 15 residues. The CDR3 DNA sequence: TGTGCCAGCAGGGTAACAGGCAACCCCGTATACGAGCAGTACTTC. Its translation is CASRVTGNPVYEQYF.

The rearrangement joins TRBV7-2 to TRBJ2-1; TRBD1 aligns across 11 bases. V was pared by 5 bases and J by 1 base, with 4 bases of the junction left unmatched. The CDR3 contains 16 residues. CDR1 SGHTA and CDR2 FQGNSA come from the germline V gene. This chain's CDR3 is CASSAWDRGSYNEQFF. The CDR3 DNA reads as TGTGCCAGCAGCGCCTGGGACAGGGGGTCCTACAATGAGCAGTTCTTC. Full variable domain (missing parts from reference TRBV7-2 and TRBJ2-1): GAGVSQSPSNKVTEKGKDVELRCDPISGHTALYWYRQSLGQGLEFLIYFQGNSAPDKSGLPSDRFSAERTGGSVSTLTIQRTQQEDSAVYLCASSAWDRGSYNEQFFGPGTRLTVL.

This sequence joins TRBV18 and TRBJ1-1; D not resolved. Trimming took 0 bases from V and 3 from J, leaving 5 bases between them. The CDR3 covers 13 residues. CDR1 and CDR2 from the germline V gene are KGHSH and LQKENI. The CDR3 reads CASSPPYDTEAFF. DNA for the CDR3: TGTGCCAGCTCACCACCGTATGACACTGAAGCTTTCTTT.

V and J are TRBV2 and TRBJ2-3; D unresolved. This CDR3 region has 13 residues. Trimming removed 8 bases from V and 3 bases from J, with 12 bases in between. CDR1 SNHLY and CDR2 FYNNEI come from the germline V gene. CDR3 sequence (DNA): TGTGCCAGCCTAGGCCAGTCAACAGATACGCAGTATTTT. Translating it yields CASLGQSTDTQYF.

The chain recombines TRBV19 with TRBJ1-2, with D tentatively TRBD1 (6 bases). The CDR3 runs to 17 residues. The V and J ends lost 3 bases and 2 bases respectively, with 19 bases between them. Germline CDR1 is LNHDA and CDR2 is SQIVND (reference sequence). The CDR3 DNA is TGTGCCAGTAGTATGCGGCAGGGGTCGAGTGCGAACTATGGCTACACCTTC. This translates into CASSMRQGSSANYGYTF.

Of note for this clone: Other DNA sequences of this sample code for an identical CDR3. This rearrangement joins TRBV10-1 to TRBJ2-3; D gene ambiguous. Germline values: CDR1 WNHNN, CDR2 SYGVQD (reference sequence). The CDR3 loop spans 13 amino acids. Trimming stripped 3 bases from V and 1 base from J, with 5 bases between. DNA for the CDR3: TGCGCCAGCAGTGATACAGGCACAGATACGCAGTATTTT. Translating it yields CASSDTGTDTQYF.

The V gene is TRBV11-2, the J gene TRBJ2-5; TRBD2 is a possible D gene (6 bases). This CDR3 region has 17 residues. CDR1 is SGHAT, CDR2 FQNNGV, per germline. Between the trimmed V and J ends, which lost 6 bases and 2 bases, there was a span of 22 bases. Written as DNA, the CDR3 is TGTGCCAGCAGTCCTGATCCTTTCCGGGAGCTTCAAGAGACCCAGTACTTC. Amino acids: CASSPDPFRELQETQYF.